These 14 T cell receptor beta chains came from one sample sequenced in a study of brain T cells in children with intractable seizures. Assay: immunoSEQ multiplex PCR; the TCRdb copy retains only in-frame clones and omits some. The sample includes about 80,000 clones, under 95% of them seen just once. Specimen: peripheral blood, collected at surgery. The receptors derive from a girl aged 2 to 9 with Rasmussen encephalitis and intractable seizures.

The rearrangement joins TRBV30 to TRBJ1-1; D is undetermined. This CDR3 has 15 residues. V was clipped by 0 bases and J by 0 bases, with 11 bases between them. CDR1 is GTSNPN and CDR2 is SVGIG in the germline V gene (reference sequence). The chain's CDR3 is CAWSVRRLLNTEAFF. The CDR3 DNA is TGTGCCTGGAGTGTACGACGGCTGTTGAACACTGAAGCTTTCTTT.

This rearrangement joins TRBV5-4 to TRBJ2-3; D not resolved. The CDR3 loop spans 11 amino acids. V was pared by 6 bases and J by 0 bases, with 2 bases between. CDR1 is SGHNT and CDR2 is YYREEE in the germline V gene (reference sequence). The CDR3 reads CASTSTDTQYF. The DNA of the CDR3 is TGTGCCAGCACCAGCACAGATACGCAGTATTTT. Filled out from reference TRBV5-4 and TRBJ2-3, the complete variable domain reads ETGVTQSPTHLIKTRGQQVTLRCSSQSGHNTVSWYQQALGQGPQFIFQYYREEENGRGNFPPRFSGLQFPNYSSELNVNALELDDSALYLCASTSTDTQYFGPGTRLTVL.

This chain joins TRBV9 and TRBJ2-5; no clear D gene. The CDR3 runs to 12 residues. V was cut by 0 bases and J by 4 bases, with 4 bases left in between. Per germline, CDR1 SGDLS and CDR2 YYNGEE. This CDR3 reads CASSVVGETQYF. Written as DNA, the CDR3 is TGTGCCAGCAGCGTAGTGGGAGAGACCCAGTACTTC.

The CDR3 protein is CASRTSGRRLAGELFF. CDR3 DNA sequence: TGTGCCAGCAGGACTAGCGGGAGGAGGTTAGCCGGGGAGCTGTTTTTT. The chain links TRBV2 to TRBJ2-2; 13 bases map to TRBD2. This CDR3 contains 16 residues. Germline assignment: CDR1 SNHLY and CDR2 FYNNEI. V was pared by 6 bases and J by 6 bases, with 7 bases of the junction left unmatched.

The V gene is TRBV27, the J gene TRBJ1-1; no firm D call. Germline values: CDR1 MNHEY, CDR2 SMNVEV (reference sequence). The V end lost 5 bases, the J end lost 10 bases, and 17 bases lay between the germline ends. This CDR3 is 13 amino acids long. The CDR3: CASSPWRASGAFF. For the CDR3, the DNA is TGTGCCAGCAGTCCCTGGAGGGCCTCCGGAGCTTTCTTT.

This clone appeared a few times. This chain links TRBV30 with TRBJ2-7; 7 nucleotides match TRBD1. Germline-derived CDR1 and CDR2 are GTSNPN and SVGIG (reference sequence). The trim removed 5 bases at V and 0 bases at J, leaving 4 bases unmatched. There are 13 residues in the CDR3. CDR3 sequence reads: CAWSTGYSYEQYF. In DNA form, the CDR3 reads TGTGCCTGGTCGACAGGGTACTCCTACGAGCAGTACTTC.

The CDR3: CAISEPNSYEQYF. The CDR3 nucleotides read TGTGCCATCAGTGAGCCCAATTCCTACGAGCAGTACTTC. The chain couples TRBV10-3 to TRBJ2-7, with D hard to call. This CDR3 comprises 13 residues. Deletions cut 2 bases from V and 1 base from J, with 6 bases between. Germline assignment: CDR1 ENHRY and CDR2 SYGVKD.

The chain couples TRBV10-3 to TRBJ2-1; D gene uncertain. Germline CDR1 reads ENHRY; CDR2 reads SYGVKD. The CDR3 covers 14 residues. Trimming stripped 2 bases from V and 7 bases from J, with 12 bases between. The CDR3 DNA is TGTGCCATCAGTGAGCGTCAGCAGCATAATGAGCAGTTCTTC. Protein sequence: CAISERQQHNEQFF.

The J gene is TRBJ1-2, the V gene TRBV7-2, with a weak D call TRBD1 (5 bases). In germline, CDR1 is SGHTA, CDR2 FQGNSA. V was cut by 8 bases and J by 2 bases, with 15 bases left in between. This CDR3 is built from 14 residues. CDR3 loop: CASASAGGNYGYTF. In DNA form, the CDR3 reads TGTGCCAGCGCTTCCGCGGGGGGGAACTATGGCTACACCTTC.

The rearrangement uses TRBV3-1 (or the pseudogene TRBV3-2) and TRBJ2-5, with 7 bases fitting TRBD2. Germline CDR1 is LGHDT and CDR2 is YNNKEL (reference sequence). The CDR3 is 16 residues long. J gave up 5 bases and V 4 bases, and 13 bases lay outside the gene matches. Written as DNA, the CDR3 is TGTGCCAGCAGCCCTGGGGCGGGGGTTGCGGTGGAGACCCAGTACTTC. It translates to CASSPGAGVAVETQYF.

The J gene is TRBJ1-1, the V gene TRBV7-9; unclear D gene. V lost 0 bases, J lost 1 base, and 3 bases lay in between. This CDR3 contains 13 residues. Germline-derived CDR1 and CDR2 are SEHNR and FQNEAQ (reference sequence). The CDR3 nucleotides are TGTGCCAGCAGCTTAGCGACGAACACTGAAGCTTTCTTT. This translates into CASSLATNTEAFF.

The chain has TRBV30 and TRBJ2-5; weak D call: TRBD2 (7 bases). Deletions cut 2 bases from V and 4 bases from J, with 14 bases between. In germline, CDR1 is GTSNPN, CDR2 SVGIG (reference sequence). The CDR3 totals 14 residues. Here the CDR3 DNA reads TGTGCCTGGAGTAACGGGGGGCGGGGAGAGACCCAGTACTTC. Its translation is CAWSNGGRGETQYF.

CDR3 residues: CASSALGNSADTQYF. The DNA for the CDR3 is TGTGCCAGCAGCGCCCTGGGTAATAGTGCAGATACGCAGTATTTT. The V gene is TRBV11-3, the J gene TRBJ2-3; D call uncertain. CDR1 and CDR2 from the germline V gene are SGHNT and YENEEA. The length of the CDR3 is 15 residues. Between the trimmed V and J ends, which lost 5 bases and 4 bases, there was a span of 16 bases. Full variable domain (missing parts from reference TRBV11-3 and TRBJ2-3): EAGVVQSPRYKIIEKKQPVAFWCNPISGHNTLYWYLQNLGQGPELLIRYENEEAVDDSQLPKDRFSAERLKGVDSTLKIQPAELGDSAVYLCASSALGNSADTQYFGPGTRLTVL.

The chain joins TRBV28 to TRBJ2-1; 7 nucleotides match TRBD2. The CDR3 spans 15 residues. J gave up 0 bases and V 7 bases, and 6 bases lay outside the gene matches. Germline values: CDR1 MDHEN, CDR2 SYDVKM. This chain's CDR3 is CASNYRGVSYNEQFF. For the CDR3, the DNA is TGTGCCAGCAATTATCGGGGGGTCTCCTACAATGAGCAGTTCTTC.